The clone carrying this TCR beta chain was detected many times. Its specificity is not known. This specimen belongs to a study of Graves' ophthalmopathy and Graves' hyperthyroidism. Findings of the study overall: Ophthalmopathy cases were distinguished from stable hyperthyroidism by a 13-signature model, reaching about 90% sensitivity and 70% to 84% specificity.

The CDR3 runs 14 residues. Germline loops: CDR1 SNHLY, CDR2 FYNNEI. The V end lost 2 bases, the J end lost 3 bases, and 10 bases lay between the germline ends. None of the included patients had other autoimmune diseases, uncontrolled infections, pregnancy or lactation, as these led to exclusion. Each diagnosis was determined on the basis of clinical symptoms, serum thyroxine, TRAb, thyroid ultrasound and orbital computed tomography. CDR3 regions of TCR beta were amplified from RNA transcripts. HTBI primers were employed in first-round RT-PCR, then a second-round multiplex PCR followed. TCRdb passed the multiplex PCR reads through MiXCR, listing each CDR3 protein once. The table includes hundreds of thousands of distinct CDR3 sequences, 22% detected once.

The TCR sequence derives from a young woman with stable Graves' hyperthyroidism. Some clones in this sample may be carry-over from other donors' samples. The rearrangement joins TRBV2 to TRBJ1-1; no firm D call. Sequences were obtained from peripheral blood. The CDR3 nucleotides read TGTGCCAGCAGTGAACCGCAGTTTGACACTGAAGCTTTCTTT. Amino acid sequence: CASSEPQFDTEAFF. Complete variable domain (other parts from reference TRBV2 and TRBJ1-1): EPEVTQTPSHQVTQMGQEVILRCVPISNHLYFYWYRQILGQKVEFLVSFYNNEISEKSEIFDDQFSVERPDGSNFTLKIRSTKLEDSAMYFCASSEPQFDTEAFFGQGTRLTVV.